This TCR beta chain is from a study of blood T cell repertoires in COVID-19 (dated by TCRdb to the early 2020s). In terms of the full investigation: Samples from collaborators originated in the United States, Italy and Spain and spanned both the acute and convalescent phases of COVID-19. The material from the prospective study consisted of cDNA or gDNA derived from T cells, B-cell-depleted T cells, or PBMCs. Subjects who had been exposed to COVID-19, were actively infected with it, or had recovered from it provided the deeply sampled blood TCRbeta repertoires that made up the dataset. A freely available public database, intended as a resource for researchers studying the immune response to SARS-CoV-2, is where the repertoires were released. Samples came from the ongoing ImmuneRACE study (first 160 participants) plus 1,254 subjects from 6 global collaborators. The sample metadata nearly always contained a de-identified subject ID, COVID-19 status, age in years and sex. HLA class I and class II types, where available, came from metadata supplied by the sample provider rather than from assay-based typing. Findings and caveats that apply to the study as a whole: The quantity of clinical and demographic metadata differed by source and by participant and was supplied without curation.

This clone is a singleton in its sample. It has no known antigen specificity. No clone much larger than this one lies a single base away; base qualities are absent. TCRbeta CDR3 regions were amplified from genomic DNA by means of the immunoSEQ Assay, a bias-controlled multiplex PCR. Under the source paper's analysis protocol: Within the assay, amplification of reference gene primers was used to estimate how many nucleated cells each sample contained. Sequence reads were collapsed and filtered to measure the absolute abundance of every unique TCRbeta CDR3 rearrangement. For each sample, productive Simpson clonality was calculated as the square root of Simpson's diversity index over productive rearrangements. TCRdb limited this immuneACCESS table to in-frame rearrangements with V and J called. A share of clones is missing; checked studies link under half to unresolved V genes, and the rest is unexplained. For V, J and clone size, that table is used; D and trimming come from the DNA. Recorded for this sample are around 200,000 clones; 75% to 90% of them occurred a single time. Around 6.1% of the sample goes to the ten largest clones.

V and J are truncated by 5 bases and 10 bases respectively, leaving an intervening sequence of 14 bases. Measured from the cysteine to the phenylalanine, the CDR3 is 13 residues long. This entry keeps only the CDR3 DNA: 39 bases, framed from base 1. For CDR1 and CDR2, the germline V gene lists MDHEN and SYDVKM. Whole blood was collected in K2EDTA tubes by collaborating institutions according to the institutions' own protocols. Collaborator samples were shipped for TCRbeta analysis as frozen whole blood, isolated PBMCs, or DNA extracted from either sample type. The chain is made from TRBV28 and TRBJ1-4, with no D gene named confidently. What was sequenced was peripheral blood. This clonotype originated in a woman between 40 and 50 years old with acute or convalescent COVID-19. The DNA sequence is TGTGCCAGCAGTCCTCCGAGTCTCCCAAAACTGTTTTTT. It specifies CASSPPSLPKLFF.